These 30 T cell receptor beta chains were sequenced from one sample in a study of blood T cells in healthy people across ages. The use of a sample-barcoded 5' primer and a J-beta primer mix characterized a second PCR of 7 to 11 cycles. A single record per CDR3 protein comes from TCRdb applying MiXCR to the 5' RACE reads. The table includes more than 650,000 distinct CDR3 sequences, about 20% detected once. Input material: blood. All receptors derive from a man aged 65 to 79 in good health.

V usage is TRBV6-2 or TRBV6-3 and J usage is TRBJ2-7, with 8 nucleotides matching TRBD1. Germline lookup yields CDR1 MNHEY and CDR2 SVGEGT. CDR3 length: 12 amino acids. V lost 8 bases and J lost 4; bases outside the gene matches: 4. In nucleotides, the CDR3 is TGTGCCAGCGGACAGGGAACGTACGAGCAGTACGTC. This translates into CASGQGTYEQYV.

This clonotype was seen more than once but under ten times. J is TRBJ1-2 and V is TRBV2; the D gene is possibly TRBD1 (6 bases). The CDR3 totals 15 residues. Trimming pared 2 bases from V and 6 bases from J, leaving 16 bases between. From germline, CDR1 is SNHLY and CDR2 FYNNEI. The CDR3 reads CASSERFTGIDGYTF. For the CDR3, the DNA is TGTGCCAGCAGTGAAAGGTTCACAGGGATCGATGGCTACACCTTC. Full variable domain (missing parts from reference TRBV2 and TRBJ1-2): EPEVTQTPSHQVTQMGQEVILRCVPISNHLYFYWYRQILGQKVEFLVSFYNNEISEKSEIFDDQFSVERPDGSNFTLKIRSTKLEDSAMYFCASSERFTGIDGYTFGSGTRLTVV.

This chain connects TRBV7-9 to TRBJ1-1; the D is unclear. The CDR3 length is 12 residues. With 5 bases removed from V and 6 bases from J, the gap between germline ends came to 10 bases. CDR1 and CDR2 from the germline V gene are SEHNR and FQNEAQ (reference sequence). The CDR3 bases are TGTGCCAGCAGCCCGACTGGGCCTGAAGCTTTCTTT. Its protein product is CASSPTGPEAFF.

This clonotype was picked up a small number of times. The chain links TRBV29-1 to TRBJ1-1, with TRBD1 matching over 8 bases. The V gene's germline CDR1 is SQVTM and CDR2 ANQGSEA. The CDR3 has 12 residues. V lost 5 bases and J lost 11; bases outside the gene matches: 10. The DNA for the CDR3 is TGCAGCGTTCAGAGGACAGGGAGTACGGCTTTCTTT. It is translated as CSVQRTGSTAFF. Looking up the rest from reference TRBV29-1 and TRBJ1-1 gives the full variable domain: SAVISQKPSRDICQRGTSLTIQCQVDSQVTMMFWYRQQPGQSLTLIATANQGSEATYESGFVIDKFPISRPNLTFSTLTVSNMSPEDSSIYLCSVQRTGSTAFFGQGTRLTVV.

This clonotype showed up just a few times. J is TRBJ2-6 and V is TRBV29-1; 11 bases are a match to TRBD1. The CDR3 length is 16 residues. The V and J ends lost 7 bases and 1 base, in that order; junction bases with no gene match: 6. The V gene's germline CDR1 is SQVTM and CDR2 ANQGSEA. The DNA for the CDR3 is TGCAGCGCACGGACAGGGGGCGCTTCTGGGGCCAACGTCCTGACTTTC. Its translation: CSARTGGASGANVLTF.

The rearrangement links TRBV19 to TRBJ1-5, with D uncertain. With 3 bases removed from V and 2 bases from J, the gap between germline ends came to 14 bases. Germline CDR1 and CDR2: LNHDA and SQIVND (reference sequence). This CDR3 comprises 16 residues. In DNA, the CDR3 is TGTGCCAGTAGTATGGAGACACTATATGGCAATCAGCCCCAGCATTTT. This codes for CASSMETLYGNQPQHF.

The sample holds a few counts of this clonotype. The V gene is TRBV28, the J gene TRBJ2-7, with a tentative D call TRBD2 (6 bases). Trimming stripped 4 bases from V and 7 bases from J, with 20 bases between. In germline, CDR1 is MDHEN, CDR2 SYDVKM. This CDR3 contains 15 residues. The CDR3: CASSSRGTGEGEQYF. CDR3 DNA sequence: TGTGCCAGCAGTTCCCGAGGGACGGGGGAAGGGGAGCAGTACTTC.

This clonotype was detected a few times. The rearrangement links TRBV27 to TRBJ2-7; D may be TRBD2 (5 bases). The CDR3 sequence is 15 residues long. Germline V lookup: CDR1 MNHEY, CDR2 SMNVEV (reference sequence). V shed 5 bases and J shed 5 bases, with 19 bases lying between them. CDR3 sequence: CASSPRGLRAHEQYF. In DNA form, the CDR3 reads TGTGCCAGCAGTCCACGGGGTTTGCGGGCCCACGAGCAGTACTTC.

V is TRBV29-1 and J is TRBJ2-7; TRBD2 matches at 7 bases. J was trimmed by 6 bases and V by 6 bases; bases with no gene match: 11. Germline CDR1 SQVTM, CDR2 ANQGSEA. The CDR3 contains 13 residues. CDR3 in DNA: TGCAGCGTCGCCCCCGCGGTAGCGGGCGAGCAGTACTTC. The encoded protein is CSVAPAVAGEQYF.

This clonotype was picked up a small number of times. The chain has TRBV20-1 and TRBJ2-3; D perhaps matches TRBD2 (5 bases). The CDR3 contains 13 residues. CDR1 DFQATT and CDR2 SNEGSKA come from the germline V gene (reference sequence). Trimming took off 3 bases at V and 1 base at J, with 8 bases between the two ends. In DNA form, the CDR3 reads TGCAGTGCTAGCGGGGTGGGCACAGATACGCAGTATTTT. Amino acid sequence: CSASGVGTDTQYF.

This clonotype was picked up a small number of times. The chain carries TRBV19 and TRBJ2-3; 8 positions match TRBD1. This CDR3 is built from 14 residues. V dropped 3 bases and J dropped 2; count of bases not matched to a gene: 1. Per the germline V gene, CDR1 is LNHDA and CDR2 is SQIVND (reference sequence). The CDR3 sequence is CASSMDRATDTQYF. The CDR3 DNA is TGTGCCAGTAGTATGGACAGGGCCACAGATACGCAGTATTTT.

This clonotype was detected a few times. V gene TRBV20-1 combines with J gene TRBJ2-1, with D possibly TRBD1 on 6 matching bases. Trimming shortened V by 4 bases and J by 0 bases, and 10 bases separated the two germline ends. CDR1 and CDR2 (germline): DFQATT, SNEGSKA (reference sequence). The CDR3 loop spans 14 amino acids. The CDR3 sequence is CSATTGYSYNEQFF. Written as DNA, the CDR3 is TGCAGTGCTACCACAGGGTACTCCTACAATGAGCAGTTCTTC.

The chain links TRBV6-6 to TRBJ2-1; D might be TRBD2 (6 bases). TRBJ2-5 explains the end of the DNA better; the J call may be wrong. Germline CDR1 MNHNY, CDR2 SVGAGI (reference sequence). CDR3 length equals 15 residues. DNA for the CDR3: TGTGCCAGCAGGGAGGGATGGGGCGGTATAGAGACCCAGTACTTC. Its protein is CASREGWGGIETQYF.

This chain links TRBV12-3 or TRBV12-4 with TRBJ2-1, with a weak D call TRBD2 (5 bases). The V and J ends lost 5 bases and 6 bases respectively, with 14 bases between them. The CDR3 totals 14 residues. The CDR3 nucleotides read TGTGCCAGCAGTCCAGCCATGGACTCCAATGAGCAGTTCTTC. Translating it yields CASSPAMDSNEQFF.

This clonotype has more than one count but fewer than ten. A junction boundary mismatches the germline segment, possibly from a read error. The rearrangement uses TRBV14 and TRBJ2-3; maybe TRBD1 (5 bases). The CDR3 covers 14 residues. The germline V gene encodes CDR1 SGHDN and CDR2 FVKESK. This chain's CDR3 is CASSQVQGGETQYF. CDR3 bases: TGTGCCAGCAGCCAGGTTCAGGGTGGAGAGACCCAGTACTTT. Filled out from reference TRBV14 and TRBJ2-3, the complete variable domain reads EAGVTQFPSHSVIEKGQTVTLRCDPISGHDNLYWYRRVMGKEIKFLLHFVKESKQDESGMPNNRFLAERTGGTYSTLKVQPAELEDSGVYFCASSQVQGGETQYFGPGTRLTVL.

There are a few counts of this clonotype. This sequence joins TRBV20-1 and TRBJ2-1; D gene unclear. The length of the CDR3 is 16 residues. Germline values: CDR1 DFQATT, CDR2 SNEGSKA (reference sequence). Deletions cut 2 bases from V and 3 bases from J, with 17 bases between. CDR3 DNA: TGCAGTGCTAGAACGGGCTCCCGAGCGTTCTACAATGAGCAGTTCTTC. Its protein is CSARTGSRAFYNEQFF.

This chain links TRBV24-1 with TRBJ1-4; D perhaps matches TRBD1 (5 bases). Per germline, CDR1 KGHDR and CDR2 SFDVKD. The CDR3 consists of 13 residues. V was pared by 9 bases and J by 4 bases, with 11 bases between. The CDR3 reads CATGDGGNEKLFF. As DNA, the CDR3 is TGTGCCACCGGGGACGGCGGTAATGAAAAACTGTTTTTT.

The V and J genes are TRBV13 and TRBJ2-5, with D unresolved. Per germline, CDR1 PRHDT and CDR2 FYEKMQ (reference sequence). The CDR3 consists of 13 residues. Trimming took 2 bases from V and 11 from J, leaving 15 bases between them. The CDR3 region has the DNA TGTGCCAGCAGCTTAATCGGCACGCGTGAGCAGTACTTC. It encodes CASSLIGTREQYF.

This clonotype was seen a few times. This rearrangement joins TRBV25-1 to TRBJ1-4, with D possibly matching TRBD1 (6 bases). CDR3 size: 15 residues. Looked up from germline, CDR1 is MGHDK and CDR2 is SYGVNS. Between the trimmed V and J ends, which lost 1 base and 8 bases, there was a span of 14 bases. CDR3 nucleotides: TGTGCCAGCAGTGAATTTGGGGGGCGGGAGGAAAAACTGTTTTTT. This codes for CASSEFGGREEKLFF.

This clonotype was recorded a few times. The V call is TRBV7-9, the J call TRBJ1-3; D unclear. Germline CDR1 is SEHNR and CDR2 is FQNEAQ (reference sequence). The CDR3 spans 13 residues. V shed 8 bases and J shed 4 bases, with 12 bases lying between them. The CDR3 loop is CASGMDGGNTIYF. The CDR3 coding sequence is TGTGCCAGCGGCATGGACGGAGGAAACACCATATATTTT.

This clonotype was counted a few times. The chain recombines TRBV7-7 with TRBJ2-5; the D is unclear. Germline loops: CDR1 SSHAT, CDR2 FNYEAQ (reference sequence). Trimming shortened V by 3 bases and J by 7 bases, and 15 bases separated the two germline ends. This CDR3 is 14 amino acids long. Here the CDR3 DNA reads TGTGCCAGCAGCTTGATCCCTCGAGGCGGGACCCAGTACTTC. It encodes CASSLIPRGGTQYF.

The V and J genes are TRBV6-2 or TRBV6-3 and TRBJ1-5; weak D call: TRBD1 (5 bases). Germline CDR1 and CDR2: MNHEY and SVGEGT. The V and J ends lost 6 bases and 5 bases respectively, with 11 bases between them. There are 13 residues in the CDR3. The CDR3 DNA is TGTGCCAGCAGGACCCAGGGAGATCAGCCCCAGCATTTT. As protein: CASRTQGDQPQHF.

The rearrangement uses TRBV11-2 and TRBJ2-4, with 9 bases fitting TRBD2. The germline CDR1 and CDR2 sequences are SGHAT and FQNNGV. V gave up 0 bases and J gave up 3 bases; unmatched junction bases: 21. The length of the CDR3 is 22 residues. This CDR3 reads CASSLEGLAGDVKLTGKNIQYF. The CDR3 region has the DNA TGTGCCAGCAGCTTAGAAGGTTTAGCGGGAGACGTTAAATTAACGGGCAAAAACATTCAGTACTTC.

DNA for the CDR3: TGCAGTGCTACAAACCGGGACCGGGGCGTTCAGCCCCAGCATTTT. Residues: CSATNRDRGVQPQHF. V gene TRBV20-1 combines with J gene TRBJ1-5; the D gene is possibly TRBD1 (5 bases). The V and J ends lost 4 bases and 6 bases respectively, with 19 bases between them. This CDR3 is 15 amino acids long. The germline V gene has CDR1 DFQATT and CDR2 SNEGSKA (reference sequence).

The chain has TRBV10-3 and TRBJ2-5, with a tentative D call TRBD1 (6 bases). Germline V lookup: CDR1 ENHRY, CDR2 SYGVKD. Trimming pared 3 bases from V and 5 bases from J, leaving 10 bases between. The CDR3 spans 13 residues. CDR3 sequence (DNA): TGTGCCATCAGTGAACAGGGCGAGGAGACCCAGTACTTC. Translation: CAISEQGEETQYF.

This clonotype showed up just a few times. V usage is TRBV24-1 and J usage is TRBJ2-1; D might be TRBD2 (6 bases). The V and J ends lost 4 bases and 1 base respectively, with 7 bases between them. The CDR3 sequence is 14 residues long. The germline CDR1 and CDR2 sequences are KGHDR and SFDVKD. This chain's CDR3 is CATSEAGSYNEQFF. CDR3 DNA: TGTGCCACCAGTGAGGCGGGGTCCTACAATGAGCAGTTCTTC.

DNA for the CDR3: TGCAGTGCTGGACAGGTAAATAGCAATCAGCCCCAGCATTTT. Its translation: CSAGQVNSNQPQHF. This chain uses TRBV20-1 with TRBJ1-5, with 7 positions matching TRBD1. V was clipped by 5 bases and J by 0 bases; unmatched bases: 4. There are 14 residues in the CDR3. The germline gives CDR1 DFQATT, CDR2 SNEGSKA (reference sequence).

This clonotype appeared a few times. The chain links TRBV29-1 to TRBJ1-2; the match to TRBD1 covers 9 bases. Per the germline V gene, CDR1 is SQVTM and CDR2 is ANQGSEA. The CDR3 runs to 13 residues. Unmatched junction bases numbered 7, after V lost 3 bases and J lost 8 bases. CDR3: CSVEPGQGRGYTF. The CDR3 DNA reads as TGCAGCGTTGAGCCAGGACAGGGGCGCGGCTACACCTTC.

This clonotype was counted at least ten times. V usage is TRBV11-3 and J usage is TRBJ2-3, with D possibly TRBD2 on 6 matching bases. The V gene lost 5 bases and the J gene lost 3 bases, with 15 bases spanning the gap. Germline CDR1 is SGHNT and CDR2 is YENEEA. The CDR3 has 15 residues. The CDR3 spells CASSTLRAGTDTQYF. CDR3 nucleotide sequence: TGTGCCAGCAGCACGCTTAGGGCGGGAACAGATACGCAGTATTTT.

V is TRBV5-1 and J is TRBJ1-1, with D tentatively TRBD1 (5 bases). Looked up from germline, CDR1 is SGHRS and CDR2 is YFSETQ. Trimming shortened V by 9 bases and J by 0 bases, and 12 bases separated the two germline ends. The CDR3 has 13 amino acids. This CDR3 reads CATRGGLNTEAFF. Written as DNA, the CDR3 is TGCGCCACGCGTGGGGGACTGAACACTGAAGCTTTCTTT.